These 21 T cell receptor beta chains originate from one sample sequenced in a study of identical twins. TCRdb redid the calling of the 5' RACE reads with MiXCR, one entry per CDR3 protein. The sample includes some 460,000 distinct CDR3 sequences, 14% of them seen just once. The same sample was also studied in work on yellow fever vaccine responses in identical twins.

The sample taken for sequencing was CD4+ T cells sorted from blood. The receptors stem from a woman younger than 30 in good health.

This clonotype was counted a few times. V gene TRBV9 combines with J gene TRBJ2-1; 7 bases line up with TRBD1. CDR1 is SGDLS and CDR2 is YYNGEE in the germline V gene. The J segment lost 4 bases and the V segment lost 4 bases, leaving 8 bases of the junction unmatched. CDR3 size: 15 residues. This CDR3 reads CASSTTGQQYNEQFF. In DNA form, the CDR3 reads TGTGCCAGCAGCACAACGGGACAGCAGTACAATGAGCAGTTCTTC.

In its sample, this clonotype was seen a few times. The V and J genes are TRBV29-1 and TRBJ2-3; 9 bases are shared with TRBD1. The V gene's germline CDR1 is SQVTM and CDR2 ANQGSEA. The CDR3 runs 12 residues. J gave up 3 bases and V 7 bases, and 2 bases lay outside the gene matches. The CDR3 region is CSDGQGTDTQYF. The CDR3 DNA follows: TGCAGCGACGGACAGGGGACAGATACGCAGTATTTT.

The table lists this clonotype with many counts. V is TRBV4-2 and J is TRBJ2-3, with 13 bases that match TRBD2. Germline lookup yields CDR1 LGHNA and CDR2 YNFKEQ. After removal of 1 base from V and 3 bases from J, the junction contained 7 bases not matched to a gene. This CDR3 is 18 amino acids long. The CDR3 sequence: CASSQVTSGRIVTDTQYF. The CDR3, as DNA: TGTGCCAGCAGCCAAGTGACTAGCGGGAGGATTGTGACAGATACGCAGTATTTT.

A few counts support this clonotype. The gene calls are TRBV29-1 and TRBJ2-7, with 9 bases fitting TRBD1. V lost 6 bases to trimming and J lost 6 bases; unmatched junction nucleotides: 6. The CDR3 is 12 amino acids. Germline CDR1 is SQVTM and CDR2 is ANQGSEA. CDR3 nucleotides: TGCAGCGTCCGGACAGGGGTGTCCGAGCAGTACTTC. Its translation is CSVRTGVSEQYF.

The chain carries TRBV6-1 and TRBJ2-6; tentative D call: TRBD1 (5 bases). Germline values: CDR1 MNHNS, CDR2 SASEGT. Trimming pared 6 bases from V and 2 bases from J, leaving 17 bases between. This CDR3 comprises 17 residues. CDR3 coding DNA: TGTGCCAGCAGGGACGTGGGGCAACCGACTGGGGCCAACGTCCTGACTTTC. The encoded protein is CASRDVGQPTGANVLTF.

This rearrangement joins TRBV21-1 to TRBJ2-5; the table's D gene call, TRBD1, was not cross checked with the DNA. TRBV21-1 is marked as a pseudogene. This CDR3 spans 14 amino acids. The CDR3 spells CASSKHRGSGTQYF. The CDR3, as DNA: TGTGCCAGCAGCAAGCACAGGGGATCGGGGACCCAGTACTTC.

In its sample, this clonotype was seen many times. The CDR3 loop reads CASSPRTGPDTQYF. CDR3 bases: TGTGCCAGCAGCCCTAGGACAGGGCCAGATACGCAGTATTTT. The chain links TRBV11-1 to TRBJ2-3, with 8 bases fitting TRBD1. J gave up 4 bases and V 5 bases, and 5 bases lay outside the gene matches. The CDR3 is 14 amino acids. Germline V gives CDR1 SGHAT, CDR2 FQDESV (reference sequence).

This clonotype was seen a handful of times. The CDR3 loop is CASSQLTGRSSAGELFF. Written as DNA, the CDR3 is TGTGCCAGCAGCCAACTAACCGGGCGATCCAGCGCCGGGGAGCTGTTTTTT. This chain links TRBV3-1 with TRBJ2-2, with D unclear. Germline V gives CDR1 LGHDT, CDR2 YNNKEL (reference sequence). The CDR3 has 17 amino acids. Trimming removed 2 bases at V and 6 bases at J, with 19 bases between.

The chain is built from TRBV12-3 or TRBV12-4 and TRBJ1-5; no firm D call. Trimming stripped 5 bases from V and 6 bases from J, with 8 bases between. CDR3 length equals 12 residues. This CDR3 is CASSTKVQPQHF. The CDR3 DNA reads as TGTGCCAGCAGTACAAAGGTTCAGCCCCAGCATTTT.

This clonotype was seen many times. The chain employs TRBV6-1 and TRBJ2-7; tentative D call: TRBD2 (5 bases). Germline V gene sequence: CDR1 MNHNS, CDR2 SASEGT. V was cut by 5 bases and J by 4 bases, with 18 bases left in between. CDR3 size: 15 residues. In nucleotides, the CDR3 is TGTGCCAGCAGTCCCGAGAGCCGAAGAGGGTACGAGCAGTACTTC. Translating gives CASSPESRRGYEQYF.

A few counts support this clonotype. This sequence joins TRBV12-3 or TRBV12-4 and TRBJ1-5; no clear D gene. V lost 3 bases and J lost 4, with 10 bases in between. CDR3 length: 14 residues. This CDR3 reads CASSLEPQNQPQHF. The DNA for the CDR3 is TGTGCCAGCAGTTTGGAGCCGCAAAATCAGCCCCAGCATTTT.

The rearrangement joins TRBV2 to TRBJ2-3; 7 bases fit TRBD1. Germline CDR1 is SNHLY and CDR2 is FYNNEI. The CDR3 loop spans 15 amino acids. J lost 3 bases, V lost 6 bases, and 9 bases had no gene match. CDR3 region: CASRSVGTVTDTQYF. In DNA form, the CDR3 reads TGTGCCAGCAGGTCGGTAGGGACAGTTACAGATACGCAGTATTTT.

This clonotype was seen more than once but under ten times. The chain combines TRBV7-6 with TRBJ2-1, with 10 positions matching TRBD1. CDR1 SGHVS and CDR2 FNYEAQ come from the germline V gene. This CDR3 has 19 amino acids. After removal of 4 bases from V and 1 base from J, the junction contained 13 bases not matched to a gene. The DNA for the CDR3 is TGTGCCAGCAGCTCACTGGGACAGGGGCGAGCGGAGTCCTACAATGAGCAGTTCTTC. Translating it yields CASSSLGQGRAESYNEQFF.

The sample holds a few counts of this clonotype. The chain carries TRBV20-1 and TRBJ2-1, with no clear D. From germline, CDR1 is DFQATT and CDR2 SNEGSKA (reference sequence). Trimming cost V 1 base and J 12 bases, with 10 bases left between them. This CDR3 has 11 residues. Here the CDR3 reads CSARVPMGQFF. CDR3 nucleotides: TGCAGTGCTAGAGTCCCGATGGGGCAGTTCTTC.

The chain links TRBV4-3 to TRBJ2-1; 8 bases agree with TRBD2. The V gene end was trimmed by 0 bases and the J gene end by 5 bases; junction bases not matched to a gene: 9. Germline loops: CDR1 LGHNA, CDR2 YSLEER. This CDR3 comprises 17 residues. CDR3 in DNA: TGCGCCAGCAGCCAAGATTTACGGGGGGGTAGTCACAATGAGCAGTTCTTC. The encoded protein is CASSQDLRGGSHNEQFF.

Ten or more counts support this clonotype. The chain combines TRBV4-3 with TRBJ2-7; D call uncertain. V gave up 0 bases and J gave up 0 bases, with 6 bases separating them. CDR3 length equals 14 residues. Germline-derived CDR1 and CDR2 are LGHNA and YSLEER. Written as DNA, the CDR3 is TGCGCCAGCAGCCAAGATTACAGCTCCTACGAGCAGTACTTC. Translating it yields CASSQDYSSYEQYF.

This clonotype was seen only a few times. The genes are TRBV5-1 and TRBJ2-1; the D is unclear. Looked up from germline, CDR1 is SGHRS and CDR2 is YFSETQ. Between the trimmed V and J ends, which lost 6 bases and 2 bases, there was a span of 6 bases. There are 12 residues in the CDR3. CDR3 sequence reads: CASNRAYNEQFF. CDR3 nucleotide sequence: TGCGCCAGCAACCGCGCCTACAATGAGCAGTTCTTC.

This sequence joins TRBV7-8 and TRBJ1-2; D is possibly TRBD1 (5 bases). Germline lookup yields CDR1 SGHVS and CDR2 FQNEAQ. V was cut by 7 bases and J by 7 bases, with 25 bases left in between. The CDR3 covers 16 residues. The CDR3 reads CASNLDTRQSPVGYTF. Written as DNA, the CDR3 is TGTGCCAGCAACCTTGATACCAGACAGTCCCCCGTTGGCTACACCTTC.

The sample holds a few counts of this clonotype. V is TRBV4-3 and J is TRBJ2-1, with D tentatively TRBD1 (5 bases). V was clipped by 3 bases and J by 9 bases, with 12 bases between them. CDR1 LGHNA and CDR2 YSLEER come from the germline V gene. The CDR3 loop spans 13 amino acids. DNA for the CDR3: TGCGCCAGCAGCCAGAATAGGGGAAGTGAGCAGTTCTTC. Translated, it gives CASSQNRGSEQFF.

The chain joins TRBV6-2 or TRBV6-3 to TRBJ2-1; perhaps TRBD1 as D (6 bases). Germline V gene lookup returns CDR1 MNHEY and CDR2 SVGEGT. V lost 8 bases and J 0 bases, leaving 14 bases between the germline ends. The CDR3 totals 15 residues. The CDR3 loop reads CASGLLDSSYNEQFF. The CDR3 nucleotides read TGTGCCAGCGGCCTACTGGACAGCTCCTACAATGAGCAGTTCTTC.

Only a few counts were recorded for this clonotype. The J gene is TRBJ2-7, the V gene TRBV3-1; no definite D call. CDR1 and CDR2 from the germline V gene are LGHDT and YNNKEL (reference sequence). The CDR3 length is 14 residues. V was trimmed by 3 bases and J by 0 bases, leaving 9 bases between them. The CDR3 sequence is CASSQYQSSYEQYF. The CDR3 nucleotides read TGTGCCAGCAGCCAGTATCAGAGCTCCTACGAGCAGTACTTC.